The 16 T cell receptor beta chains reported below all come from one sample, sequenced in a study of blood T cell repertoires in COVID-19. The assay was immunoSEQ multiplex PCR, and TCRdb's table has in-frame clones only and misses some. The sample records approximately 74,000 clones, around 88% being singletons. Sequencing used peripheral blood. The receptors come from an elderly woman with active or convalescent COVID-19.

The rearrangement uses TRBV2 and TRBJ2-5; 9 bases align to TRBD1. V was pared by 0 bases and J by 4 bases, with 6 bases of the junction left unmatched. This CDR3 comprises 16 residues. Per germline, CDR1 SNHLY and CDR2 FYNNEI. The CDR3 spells CASSEALHRGRETQYF. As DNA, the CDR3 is TGTGCCAGCAGTGAAGCGCTTCACAGGGGGCGAGAGACCCAGTACTTC.

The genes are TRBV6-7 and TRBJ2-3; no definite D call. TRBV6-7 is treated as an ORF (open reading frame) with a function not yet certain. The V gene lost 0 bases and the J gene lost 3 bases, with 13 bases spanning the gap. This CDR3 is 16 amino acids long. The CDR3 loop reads CASSYSGAPDTDTQYF. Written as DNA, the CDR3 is TGTGCCAGCAGTTACTCGGGCGCACCCGATACAGATACGCAGTATTTT.

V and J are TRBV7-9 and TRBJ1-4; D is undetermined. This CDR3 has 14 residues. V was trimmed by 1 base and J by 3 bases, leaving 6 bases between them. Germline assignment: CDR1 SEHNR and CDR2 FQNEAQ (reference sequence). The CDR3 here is CASSLVPANEKLFF. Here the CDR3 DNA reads TGTGCCAGCAGCTTAGTTCCGGCTAATGAAAAACTGTTTTTT.

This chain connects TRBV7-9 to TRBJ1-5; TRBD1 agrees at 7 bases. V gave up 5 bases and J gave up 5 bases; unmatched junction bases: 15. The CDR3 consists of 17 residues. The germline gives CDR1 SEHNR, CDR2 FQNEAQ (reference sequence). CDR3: CASSPGKTGNRDQPQHF. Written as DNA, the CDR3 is TGTGCCAGCAGCCCGGGTAAGACAGGGAATCGGGATCAGCCCCAGCATTTT.

The CDR3 sequence: CASSTPQGGRDNTQYF. CDR3 nucleotides: TGTGCCAGTAGTACCCCCCAAGGGGGCCGTGATAATACGCAGTATTTT. The chain recombines TRBV19 with TRBJ2-3; the match to TRBD1 covers 7 bases. Germline CDR1 is LNHDA and CDR2 is SQIVND (reference sequence). The CDR3 covers 16 residues. The trim removed 4 bases at V and 7 bases at J, leaving 14 bases unmatched.

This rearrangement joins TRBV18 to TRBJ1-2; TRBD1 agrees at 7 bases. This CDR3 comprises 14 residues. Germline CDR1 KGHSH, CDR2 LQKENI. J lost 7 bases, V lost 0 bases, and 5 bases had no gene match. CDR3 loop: CASSPPSQGGGYTF. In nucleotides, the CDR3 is TGTGCCAGCTCACCACCTTCGCAGGGGGGTGGCTACACCTTC.

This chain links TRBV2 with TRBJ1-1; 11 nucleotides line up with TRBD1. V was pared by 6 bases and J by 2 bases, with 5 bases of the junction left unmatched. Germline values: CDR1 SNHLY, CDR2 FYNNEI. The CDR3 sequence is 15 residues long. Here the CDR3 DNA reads TGTGCCAGCAGCGTGGACAGGGGGCTCAACACTGAAGCTTTCTTT. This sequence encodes CASSVDRGLNTEAFF.

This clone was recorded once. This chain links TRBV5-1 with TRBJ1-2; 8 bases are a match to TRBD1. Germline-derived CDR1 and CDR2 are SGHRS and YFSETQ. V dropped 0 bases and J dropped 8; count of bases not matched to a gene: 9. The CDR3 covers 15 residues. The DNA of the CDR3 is TGCGCCAGCAGCTTGGGCACAGGGGGAGGGAGAGGCTACACCTTC. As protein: CASSLGTGGGRGYTF.

The CDR3 reads CASSIPGLPQPQHF. The CDR3 DNA is TGTGCCAGTAGTATTCCCGGACTGCCGCAGCCCCAGCATTTT. The chain has TRBV19 and TRBJ1-5; no clear D. Germline V gene lookup returns CDR1 LNHDA and CDR2 SQIVND (reference sequence). The CDR3 runs 14 residues. V shed 3 bases and J shed 7 bases, with 13 bases lying between them.

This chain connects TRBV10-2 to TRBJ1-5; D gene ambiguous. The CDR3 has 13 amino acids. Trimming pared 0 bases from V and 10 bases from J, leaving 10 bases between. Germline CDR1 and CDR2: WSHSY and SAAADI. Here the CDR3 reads CASSESAQAPQHF. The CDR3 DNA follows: TGCGCCAGCAGTGAGTCAGCCCAGGCACCCCAGCATTTT.

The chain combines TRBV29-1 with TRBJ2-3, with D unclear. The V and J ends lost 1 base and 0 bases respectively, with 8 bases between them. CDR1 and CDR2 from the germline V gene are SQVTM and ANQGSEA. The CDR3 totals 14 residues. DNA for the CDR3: TGCAGCGTTGAAGGGGCCGGAAGCACAGATACGCAGTATTTT. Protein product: CSVEGAGSTDTQYF.

The CDR3 nucleotides read TGCAGCGTTGAAGAGAGGACAGGGACCGAGCAGTACTTC. Amino acid sequence: CSVEERTGTEQYF. This chain connects TRBV29-1 to TRBJ2-7; 8 bases map to TRBD1. The junction had 4 bases not matched to a gene; V was cut back by 0 bases and J by 6 bases. Looked up from germline, CDR1 is SQVTM and CDR2 is ANQGSEA. The CDR3 is 13 amino acids.

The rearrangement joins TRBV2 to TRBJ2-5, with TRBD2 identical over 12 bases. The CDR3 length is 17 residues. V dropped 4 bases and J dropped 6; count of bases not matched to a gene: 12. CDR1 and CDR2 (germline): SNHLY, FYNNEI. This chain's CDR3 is CASSVRLAGAGVKTQYF. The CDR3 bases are TGTGCCAGCAGTGTAAGACTAGCGGGGGCCGGGGTAAAGACCCAGTACTTC.

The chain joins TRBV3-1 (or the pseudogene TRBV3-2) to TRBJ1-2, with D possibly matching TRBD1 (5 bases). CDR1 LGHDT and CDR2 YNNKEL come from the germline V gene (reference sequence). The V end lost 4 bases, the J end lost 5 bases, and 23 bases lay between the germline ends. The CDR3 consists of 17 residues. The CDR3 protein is CASSLLDSGRAAYGYTF. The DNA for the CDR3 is TGTGCCAGCAGCCTGCTCGATAGTGGCAGGGCGGCTTATGGCTACACCTTC.

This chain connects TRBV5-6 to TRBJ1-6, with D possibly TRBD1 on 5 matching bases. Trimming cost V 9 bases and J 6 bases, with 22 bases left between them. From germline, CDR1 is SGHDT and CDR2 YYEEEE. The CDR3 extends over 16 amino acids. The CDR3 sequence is CATKPDSLTGNSPLHF. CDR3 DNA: TGTGCCACTAAACCCGACAGTCTCACAGGTAATTCACCCCTCCACTTT.

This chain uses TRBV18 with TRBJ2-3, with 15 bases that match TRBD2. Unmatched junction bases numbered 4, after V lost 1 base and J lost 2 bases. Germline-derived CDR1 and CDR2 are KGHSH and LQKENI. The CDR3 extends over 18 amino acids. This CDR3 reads CASSPRGLAGGVTDTQYF. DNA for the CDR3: TGTGCCAGCTCACCACGGGGACTAGCGGGAGGCGTCACAGATACGCAGTATTTT.